Listed below are T cell receptor beta chains from one sample, sequenced in a study of blood T cell repertoires in COVID-19. The data were produced by immunoSEQ multiplex PCR, yet TCRdb's version contains in-frame clones alone and is incomplete. The repertoire holds 150,000 to 200,000 clones, with approximately 80% as singletons. Sequenced: peripheral blood. All receptors come from a woman over 75 with COVID-19, enrolled during active disease. Each CDR3 is given with its conserved first and last residue. The order of the fields is V gene, D gene, clone size, J gene, CDR3 protein, CDR3 DNA. The D gene is left open where the match is weak. Clone size is shown for a subset of rows, as once, few, many or a class of expanded clone.

TRBV11-2,TRBD2,NA,TRBJ2-7,CASSLAQAREGYEQYF,TGTGCCAGCAGCTTAGCGCAGGCTCGGGAGGGGTACGAGCAGTACTTC
TRBV6-6,NA,NA,TRBJ2-7,CASSYSRGYEQYF,TGTGCCAGCAGTTACTCAAGAGGGTACGAGCAGTACTTC
TRBV21-1,NA,NA,TRBJ2-7,CASSRERQNYEQYF,TGTGCCAGCAGCAGAGAAAGACAGAACTACGAGCAGTACTTC
TRBV18,TRBD2,NA,TRBJ2-5,CASSPPRRTSGILLSETQYF,TGTGCCAGCTCACCACCGAGAAGGACTAGCGGGATTCTTCTGAGTGAGACCCAGTACTTC
TRBV6-5,NA,NA,TRBJ1-6,CASGSEGNSPLHF,TGTGCCAGTGGGTCGGAGGGTAATTCACCCCTCCACTTT
TRBV29-1,NA,NA,TRBJ2-1,CSVGGPVNEQFF,TGCAGCGTTGGGGGGCCTGTCAATGAGCAGTTCTTC
TRBV7-8,TRBD2,NA,TRBJ2-7,CASSPSGTSGRSEQYF,TGTGCCAGCAGCCCGTCCGGGACTAGCGGGAGATCCGAGCAGTACTTC
TRBV5-1,NA,NA,TRBJ1-2,CASSSRANYGYTF,TGCGCCAGCAGTTCGCGCGCTAACTATGGCTACACCTTC
TRBV4-1,NA,few,TRBJ1-3,CASSLDSSGNTIYF,TGCGCCAGCAGCCTGGACAGCTCTGGAAACACCATATATTTT
TRBV6-2/TRBV6-3,TRBD2,NA,TRBJ2-1,CASSPSRAGGGFF,TGTGCCAGCAGCCCAAGTCGGGCGGGAGGGGGGTTCTTC
TRBV28,NA,NA,TRBJ2-1,CASSIAGNWNEQFF,TGTGCCAGCAGCATCGCAGGGAATTGGAATGAGCAGTTCTTC
TRBV5-1,NA,once,TRBJ2-2,CASSPDYTGELFF,TGCGCCAGCAGCCCTGACTACACCGGGGAGCTGTTTTTT
TRBV5-1,TRBD2,NA,TRBJ2-3,CASSTGLAGGRTDTQYF,TGCGCCAGCAGCACGGGACTAGCGGGAGGGCGGACAGATACGCAGTATTTT
TRBV27,TRBD1,few,TRBJ1-5,CASSLGQLGGPQHF,TGTGCCAGCAGTCTGGGACAGTTGGGAGGGCCCCAGCATTTT
TRBV5-1,TRBD1,NA,TRBJ1-1,CASSHRGDNTEAFF,TGCGCCAGCAGTCACAGGGGGGATAACACTGAAGCTTTCTTT
TRBV7-2,NA,few,TRBJ2-1,CASSFRSNNEQFF,TGTGCCAGCAGCTTCAGGTCAAACAATGAGCAGTTCTTC
TRBV4-1,NA,NA,TRBJ2-2,CASSQPLGGNTGELFF,TGCGCCAGCAGCCAACCTTTAGGGGGGAACACCGGGGAGCTGTTTTTT
TRBV6-2/TRBV6-3,TRBD1,NA,TRBJ2-2,CASSYTRDRARHTGELFF,TGTGCCAGCAGTTACACGCGGGACAGGGCCCGTCACACCGGGGAGCTGTTTTTT
TRBV5-1,TRBD1,NA,TRBJ2-5,CASTRDSRVYQETQYF,TGCGCCAGCACCCGGGACAGCCGAGTTTATCAAGAGACCCAGTACTTC
TRBV2,NA,NA,TRBJ2-7,CASSEQSYEQYF,TGTGCCAGCAGTGAACAGTCCTACGAGCAGTACTTC
TRBV11-3,NA,NA,TRBJ2-5,CASSLGASGVQETQYF,TGTGCCAGCAGCTTAGGGGCCTCGGGGGTTCAAGAGACCCAGTACTTC
TRBV6-6,NA,NA,TRBJ1-2,CASSYSAGGYTF,TGTGCCAGCAGTTACTCTGCCGGTGGCTACACCTTC
TRBV28,TRBD2,NA,TRBJ2-1,CASSFMGVAGEVGSYNEQFF,TGTGCCAGCAGTTTTATGGGAGTAGCGGGAGAGGTAGGTTCCTACAATGAGCAGTTCTTC
TRBV15,NA,NA,TRBJ2-1,CATSQQYSYNEQFF,TGTGCCACCAGCCAACAGTACTCCTACAATGAGCAGTTCTTC